This TCR beta chain derives from a study of identical twins. In TCRdb, the 5' RACE reads were re-called with MiXCR into one record per CDR3 protein. Of some 190,000 distinct CDR3 sequences in the sample, approximately 16% were seen once. The germline CDR1 and CDR2 sequences are SGHRS and YFSETQ. CDR3 length equals 15 residues. Trimming removed 3 bases at V and 2 bases at J, with 12 bases between. These same data were also listed under a study on T cells expressing NK-cell markers. That source adds: According to the study, TCR beta repertoires originated from sorted CD3+CD56+NKG2C+, CD3+CD56+NKG2C- and CD3+CD56-NKG2C+ T cells.

The TCR was taken from a woman under 30 in good health. Sequencing was done on a sample of CD8+ T cells sorted from blood. V gene TRBV5-1 combines with J gene TRBJ2-1, with D perhaps matching TRBD1 or TRBD2 (6 bases each). DNA of the CDR3: TGCGCCAGCAGCTCCGAGGGGGGCCCCTACAATGAGCAGTTCTTC. Translating gives CASSSEGGPYNEQFF. The entire variable domain, with the rest obtained from reference TRBV5-1 and TRBJ2-1, is as follows: KAGVTQTPRYLIKTRGQQVTLSCSPISGHRSVSWYQQTPGQGLQFLFEYFSETQRNKGNFPGRFSGRQFSNSRSEMNVSTLELGDSALYLCASSSEGGPYNEQFFGPGTRLTVL.